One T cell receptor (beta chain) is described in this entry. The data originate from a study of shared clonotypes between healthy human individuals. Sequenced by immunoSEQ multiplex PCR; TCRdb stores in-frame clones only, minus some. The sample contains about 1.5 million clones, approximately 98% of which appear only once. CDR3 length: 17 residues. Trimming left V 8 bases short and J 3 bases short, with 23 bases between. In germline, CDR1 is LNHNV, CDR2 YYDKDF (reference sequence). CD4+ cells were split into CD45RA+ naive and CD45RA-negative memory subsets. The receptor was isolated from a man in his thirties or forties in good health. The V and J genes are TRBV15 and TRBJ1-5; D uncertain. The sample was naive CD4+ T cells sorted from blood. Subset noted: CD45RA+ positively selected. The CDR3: CATDDSFVRAINQPQHF. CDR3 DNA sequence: TGTGCCACCGATGATAGCTTCGTCCGGGCAATCAATCAGCCCCAGCATTTT. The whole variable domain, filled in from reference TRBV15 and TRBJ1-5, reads DAMVIQNPRYQVTQFGKPVTLSCSQTLNHNVMYWYQQKSSQAPKLLFHYYDKDFNNEADTPDNFQSRRPNTSFCFLDIRSPGLGDTAMYLCATDDSFVRAINQPQHFGDGTRLSIL.